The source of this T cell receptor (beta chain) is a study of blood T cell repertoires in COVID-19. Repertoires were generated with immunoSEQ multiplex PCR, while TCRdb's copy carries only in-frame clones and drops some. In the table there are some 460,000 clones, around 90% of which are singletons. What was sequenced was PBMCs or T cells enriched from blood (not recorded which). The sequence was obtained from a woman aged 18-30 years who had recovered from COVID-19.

The CDR3 DNA sequence: TGCGCCAGCAGCCGATCGACAGGGGGACCCAACTATGGCTACACCTTC. As protein: CASSRSTGGPNYGYTF. The chain employs TRBV4-1 and TRBJ1-2, with 9 bases lining up with TRBD1. CDR3 length equals 16 residues. J gave up 2 bases and V 4 bases, and 8 bases lay outside the gene matches. The V gene's germline CDR1 is MGHRA and CDR2 YSYEKL.